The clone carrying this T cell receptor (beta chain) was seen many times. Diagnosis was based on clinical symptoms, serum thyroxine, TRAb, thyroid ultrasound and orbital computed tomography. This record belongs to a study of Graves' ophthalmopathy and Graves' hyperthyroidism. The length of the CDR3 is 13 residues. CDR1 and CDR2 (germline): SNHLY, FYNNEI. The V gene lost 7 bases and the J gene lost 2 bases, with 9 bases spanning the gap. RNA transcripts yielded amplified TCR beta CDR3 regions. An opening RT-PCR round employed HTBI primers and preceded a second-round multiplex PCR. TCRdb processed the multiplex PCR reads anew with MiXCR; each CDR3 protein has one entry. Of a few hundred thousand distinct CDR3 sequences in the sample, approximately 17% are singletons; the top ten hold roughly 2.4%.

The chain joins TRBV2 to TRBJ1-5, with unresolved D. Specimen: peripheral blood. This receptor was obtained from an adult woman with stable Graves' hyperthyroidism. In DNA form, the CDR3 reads TGTGCCAGCAATGGGGAGGGCAATCAGCCCCAGCATTTT. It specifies CASNGEGNQPQHF.